The 15 T cell receptor beta chains below come from one sample, sequenced in a study of blood T cells in healthy people across ages. Using a J-beta primer mix together with a sample-barcoded 5' primer, a second PCR was run for roughly 6 to 12 cycles. In TCRdb, the 5' RACE reads were re-called with MiXCR into one record per CDR3 protein. The table has around 900,000 distinct CDR3 sequences, about 28% seen once. The sequenced material came from blood. The receptors here all came from a woman of 80 years or more in good health.

A word on this clonotype: This may arise from a read error, as a much more abundant clone is one base away. This likely comes from a read error, as the CDR3 has no conserved phenylalanine or tryptophan at its end. V is TRBV12-3 or TRBV12-4 and J is TRBJ1-5, with D possibly TRBD1 on 6 matching bases. The V end was cut by 1 base, the J end by 7 bases, with 11 bases between. CDR3 size: 14 residues. CDR3 residues: CASSLVTGGQPQHL. DNA for the CDR3: TGTGCCAGCAGTTTAGTGACAGGTGGACAGCCCCAGCATTTA.

CDR3 nucleotide sequence: TGTGCCAGCGGCCCCGGGATGTCCTACGAGCAGTACTTC. Amino acid sequence: CASGPGMSYEQYF. The chain has TRBV7-8 and TRBJ2-7; perhaps TRBD2 as D (5 bases). The CDR3 length is 13 residues. Germline V gene lookup returns CDR1 SGHVS and CDR2 FQNEAQ. Trimming removed 8 bases at V and 1 base at J, with 12 bases between. The whole variable domain, filled in from reference TRBV7-8 and TRBJ2-7, reads GAGVSQSPRYKVAKRGQDVALRCDPISGHVSLFWYQQALGQGPEFLTYFQNEAQLDKSGLPSDRFFAERPEGSVSTLKIQRTQQEDSAVYLCASGPGMSYEQYFGPGTRLTVT.

The chain recombines TRBV4-2 with TRBJ1-1, with unresolved D. Germline-derived CDR1 and CDR2 are LGHNA and YNFKEQ. The V and J ends lost 1 base and 6 bases respectively, with 6 bases between them. The CDR3 runs to 12 residues. CDR3 in DNA: TGTGCCAGCAGCCAAGGAGGGCCTGAAGCTTTCTTT. The encoded protein is CASSQGGPEAFF.

Worth noting for this clonotype: A much larger clone differs from this one at a single base, so this may be a read error. This chain uses TRBV4-2 with TRBJ2-1, with TRBD1 matching 8 bases. The DNA end is a closer match to TRBJ2-7, so the J assignment may be wrong. The CDR3 runs to 16 residues. Germline V gene data show CDR1 as LGHNA and CDR2 as YNFKEQ. The CDR3 nucleotides are TGTGCCAGCAGTCGAACGGACAGGGAATCCTACAATGAGCAGTACTTC. Encoded protein: CASSRTDRESYNEQYF.

This clonotype showed up just a few times. This rearrangement joins TRBV7-9 to TRBJ1-2; D is undetermined. The V gene lost 5 bases and the J gene lost 0 bases, with 16 bases spanning the gap. Germline V lookup: CDR1 SEHNR, CDR2 FQNEAQ (reference sequence). CDR3 length: 16 residues. CDR3 sequence reads: CASSPRQDVTNYGYTF. The CDR3 DNA reads as TGTGCCAGCAGCCCGCGTCAGGACGTAACTAACTATGGCTACACCTTC.

This clonotype has a single count. This may be a read error: a much more frequent sequence differs by one nucleotide. J is TRBJ2-6 and V is TRBV5-1; D perhaps matches TRBD2 (6 bases). The CDR3 length is 15 residues. Germline-derived CDR1 and CDR2 are SGHRS and YFSETQ. The CDR3 nucleotides are TGCGCCAGCAGCTTCGGAGGGGAGTCGGACCACGTCCAGACTTTC. Translated: CASSFGGESDHVQTF. Supplemented by reference TRBV5-1 and TRBJ2-6, the full variable domain reads KAGVTQTPRYLIKTRGQQVTLSCSPISGHRSVSWYQQTPGQGLQFLFEYFSETQRNKGNFPGRFSGRQFSNSRSEMNVSTLELGDSALYLCASSFGGESDHVQTFGAGSRLTVL.

Ten or more counts support this clonotype. CDR3: CASSDGRNLYNEQFF. The CDR3 DNA follows: TGTGCCAGCAGCGATGGGCGGAATCTATACAATGAGCAGTTCTTC. This chain uses TRBV11-3 with TRBJ2-1; unclear D gene. V was shortened by 5 bases and J by 4 bases, with 15 bases between the two germline ends. CDR3 length: 15 amino acids. Germline lookup yields CDR1 SGHNT and CDR2 YENEEA.

In its sample, this clonotype was seen many times. The chain has TRBV5-6 and TRBJ2-1, with no clear D. The V end was cut by 4 bases, the J end by 8 bases, with 13 bases between. The CDR3 is 13 amino acids. CDR1 and CDR2 (germline): SGHDT, YYEEEE. CDR3 loop: CASSPWKWDEQFF. CDR3 DNA sequence: TGTGCCAGCAGCCCCTGGAAATGGGATGAGCAGTTCTTC.

This clonotype came up once. V and J are TRBV12-5 and TRBJ2-7; D not resolved. Judging by the DNA end, TRBJ2-5 fits better; the J call may be wrong. The CDR3 is 14 residues long. Germline V CDR1 and CDR2: LGHNT, FRNRAP. The CDR3 nucleotides are TGTGCTAGTGGTTTGTGGGGTAGGATGGAGACCCAGTACTTC. Translation gives CASGLWGRMETQYF.

This clonotype appeared a few times. In DNA form, the CDR3 reads TGCGCCAGCAGCCAAGATCACCAGGGGAATGAAAAACTGTTTTTT. Its protein product is CASSQDHQGNEKLFF. The chain carries TRBV4-3 and TRBJ1-4; D may be TRBD1 (6 bases). Between the trimmed V and J ends, which lost 0 bases and 5 bases, there was a span of 10 bases. Germline CDR1 LGHNA, CDR2 YSLEER. The CDR3 sequence is 15 residues long.

A note on this clonotype: One junction end does not reproduce the germline sequence, and a read error may be involved. The chain combines TRBV5-5 with TRBJ2-3; 8 bases are a match to TRBD1. This CDR3 is built from 16 residues. Germline-derived CDR1 and CDR2 are SGHKS and YYEKEE (reference sequence). DNA of the CDR3: TGTGCCAGTAGCTATTGGACAGGGCCAAGCACAGATCCGCAGTATTTT. This encodes CASSYWTGPSTDPQYF.

This clonotype was observed many times. The chain links TRBV10-3 to TRBJ2-6; D gene ambiguous. The germline CDR1 and CDR2 sequences are ENHRY and SYGVKD. The CDR3 consists of 15 residues. Trimming removed 5 bases at V and 0 bases at J, with 8 bases between. The CDR3 region is CAISPGLSGANVLTF. In DNA, the CDR3 is TGTGCCATCAGTCCGGGCCTCTCTGGGGCCAACGTCCTGACTTTC.

The chain couples TRBV15 to TRBJ1-1; D remains unclear. The germline V and J ends were trimmed by 2 bases and 2 bases, with 6 bases remaining between them. Looked up from germline, CDR1 is LNHNV and CDR2 is YYDKDF (reference sequence). CDR3 length: 13 amino acids. The CDR3 nucleotides read TGTGCCACCAGCAGAAAAGTTAACACTGAAGCTTTCTTT. It codes for CATSRKVNTEAFF.

With respect to this clonotype: This may stem from a read error, because a much larger clone lies one nucleotide away. V usage is TRBV20-1 and J usage is TRBJ2-3; D remains unclear. This CDR3 contains 12 residues. Germline CDR1 and CDR2: DFQATT and SNEGSKA (reference sequence). The CDR3 loop is CRARDPKDTQYF. For the CDR3, the DNA is TGCAGGGCTAGAGATCCAAAGGATACGCAGTATTTT.

This clonotype was observed many times. The DNA for the CDR3 is TGTGCCAGCAGCTCCGGACAGGGGCTGGAGACCCAGTACTTC. Amino acid sequence: CASSSGQGLETQYF. V usage is TRBV7-8 and J usage is TRBJ2-5; TRBD1 agrees at 9 bases. Germline CDR1 is SGHVS and CDR2 is FQNEAQ. The CDR3 is made up of 14 amino acids. Trimming took 4 bases from V and 5 from J; bases not matched to a gene: 5.